One and the same sample provided the 17 T cell receptor beta chains below, sequenced in a study of cytomegalovirus exposure and HLA in healthy donors. Both 60 Vbeta primers and 13 Jbeta primers went into the PCR. Data came from immunoSEQ multiplex PCR; TCRdb stores just in-frame clones and leaves some out. This sample has around 140,000 clones, with about four fifths found just once. Sequenced material: PBMCs. The receptors were gathered from a middle-aged woman in good health and CMV-seronegative.

With respect to this clone: One junction end does not reproduce the germline sequence, and a read error may be involved. The V gene is TRBV7-7, the J gene TRBJ2-5; D possibly corresponds to TRBD1 (7 bases). The germline V gene has CDR1 SSHAT and CDR2 FNYEAQ (reference sequence). The CDR3 runs 16 residues. Written as DNA, the CDR3 is TGTGCTAGCAGCCAGGGACAGCAACCGGCGGGGGAGACCCAGTACTTC. This encodes CASSQGQQPAGETQYF.

The chain recombines TRBV28 with TRBJ1-5; the D gene is possibly TRBD1 (5 bases). Trimming left V 4 bases short and J 5 bases short, with 18 bases between. Germline V CDR1 and CDR2: MDHEN, SYDVKM. This CDR3 spans 16 amino acids. The CDR3 region has the DNA TGTGCCAGCAGTTCCCTGACAGTAGTCCAGGATCAGCCCCAGCATTTT. It specifies CASSSLTVVQDQPQHF.

Remarks on this clone: Its ends do not fully match the called genes, so a read error is possible. The chain employs TRBV6-5 and TRBJ2-1, with D perhaps TRBD1 (6 bases). The CDR3 sequence is 13 residues long. Germline assignment: CDR1 MNHEY and CDR2 SVGAGI. The CDR3 nucleotides are TGTGCCAGCAGTTACTCGGGGGCAATCACAAGGGTCTTC. Translated: CASSYSGAITRVF.

This clone was detected once. The V and J genes are TRBV19 and TRBJ2-5, with 9 nucleotides matching TRBD1. Germline CDR1 LNHDA, CDR2 SQIVND (reference sequence). With V trimmed by 7 bases and J by 3 bases, 6 bases remained unmatched. The CDR3 is 14 amino acids. DNA for the CDR3: TGTGCCAGTAACTCCAGACAGGGGGAAGAGACCCAGTACTTC. This encodes CASNSRQGEETQYF. The full variable domain, completed using reference TRBV19 and TRBJ2-5, is DGGITQSPKYLFRKEGQNVTLSCEQNLNHDAMYWYRQDPGQGLRLIYYSQIVNDFQKGDIAEGYSVSREKKESFPLTVTSAQKNPTAFYLCASNSRQGEETQYFGPGTRLLVL.

The table lists this clone with a few counts. The gene calls are TRBV4-3 and TRBJ1-3; 7 bases line up with TRBD1. Germline lookup yields CDR1 LGHNA and CDR2 YSLEER. Trimming at V came to 1 base and at J to 0 bases, leaving 3 bases not matched to a gene. The CDR3 runs 16 residues. This CDR3 reads CASSQAHRGSGNTIYF. For the CDR3, the DNA is TGCGCCAGCAGCCAAGCCCACAGGGGCTCTGGAAACACCATATATTTT.

The rearrangement joins TRBV4-2 to TRBJ2-5, with TRBD2 matching 11 bases. The CDR3 contains 16 residues. The germline V gene has CDR1 LGHNA and CDR2 YNFKEQ. With V trimmed by 1 base and J by 2 bases, 3 bases remained unmatched. CDR3 sequence (DNA): TGTGCCAGCAGCCAAGGTTCTAGCGGGGGGCAAGAGACCCAGTACTTC. It yields the protein CASSQGSSGGQETQYF.

This chain connects TRBV6-6 to TRBJ1-5; 10 positions match TRBD1. With 6 bases clipped from V and 5 bases from J, the junction kept 1 base outside the gene matches. This CDR3 is built from 13 residues. The germline V gene encodes CDR1 MNHNY and CDR2 SVGAGI (reference sequence). The CDR3 DNA follows: TGTGCCAGCAGAGGGACAGGGGATCAGCCCCAGCATTTT. It yields the protein CASRGTGDQPQHF.

The rearrangement uses TRBV4-3 and TRBJ1-1; no clear D. Germline CDR1 reads LGHNA; CDR2 reads YSLEER. Trimming pared 1 base from V and 1 base from J, leaving 10 bases between. This CDR3 contains 15 residues. The CDR3 DNA follows: TGCGCCAGCAGCCAAGTGGCCCGGGGGAACACTGAAGCTTTCTTT. Translating it yields CASSQVARGNTEAFF.

The CDR3 region has the DNA TGTGCCAGCACTGAGGTAGGTCTCCAAGGCACTGAAGCTTTCTTT. It encodes CASTEVGLQGTEAFF. V and J are TRBV28 and TRBJ1-1; D not resolved. Per the germline V gene, CDR1 is MDHEN and CDR2 is SYDVKM. CDR3 length equals 15 residues. V lost 7 bases and J lost 4, with 19 bases in between. Together with reference TRBV28 and TRBJ1-1, the CDR3 gives the full variable domain: DVKVTQSSRYLVKRTGEKVFLECVQDMDHENMFWYRQDPGLGLRLIYFSYDVKMKEKGDIPEGYSVSREKKERFSLILESASTNQTSMYLCASTEVGLQGTEAFFGQGTRLTVV.

The J gene is TRBJ2-5, the V gene TRBV7-2, with a weak D call TRBD1 (6 bases). V dropped 2 bases and J dropped 5 bases, with 12 bases sitting between them. The CDR3 totals 14 residues. Germline V gene sequence: CDR1 SGHTA, CDR2 FQGNSA. The CDR3 region has the DNA TGTGCCAGCAGCTTATCTGGCAGGGGTGAGACCCAGTACTTC. It yields the protein CASSLSGRGETQYF.

This clone was seen repeatedly, ten times or more. The gene calls are TRBV29-1 and TRBJ1-4, with TRBD1 matching over 7 bases. The CDR3 is made up of 13 amino acids. Germline V CDR1 and CDR2: SQVTM, ANQGSEA. With 5 bases clipped from V and 8 bases from J, the junction kept 8 bases outside the gene matches. CDR3 loop: CSVMTGSQEKLFF. The CDR3, as DNA: TGCAGCGTTATGACAGGGAGTCAAGAAAAACTGTTTTTT.

J is TRBJ1-3 and V is TRBV2; 8 positions match TRBD1. V shed 4 bases and J 0 bases; nucleotides not matched to a gene: 5. This CDR3 region has 16 residues. Germline V gene lookup returns CDR1 SNHLY and CDR2 FYNNEI. The CDR3 nucleotides read TGTGCCAGCAGTGCCCAGGGGGCCAACTCTGGAAACACCATATATTTT. It codes for CASSAQGANSGNTIYF.

The rearrangement joins TRBV27 to TRBJ2-3; 9 bases match TRBD1. The CDR3 loop spans 15 amino acids. Unmatched junction bases numbered 8, after V lost 7 bases and J lost 3 bases. Germline V lookup: CDR1 MNHEY, CDR2 SMNVEV (reference sequence). The CDR3 DNA sequence: TGTGCCAGCACCCTCTTGACAGGGGGTACAGATACGCAGTATTTT. This codes for CASTLLTGGTDTQYF.

V gene TRBV29-1 combines with J gene TRBJ1-1, with a tentative D call TRBD1 (5 bases). Germline CDR1 and CDR2: SQVTM and ANQGSEA. CDR3 length: 13 residues. V was cut by 4 bases and J by 1 base, with 10 bases left in between. The CDR3 loop is CSVGHGGNTEAFF. The DNA for the CDR3 is TGCAGCGTTGGTCACGGGGGGAACACTGAAGCTTTCTTT.

This chain joins TRBV5-1 and TRBJ2-7; 10 bases are a match to TRBD1. Trimming removed 7 bases from V and 3 bases from J; junction bases left unmatched: 10. Germline-derived CDR1 and CDR2 are SGHRS and YFSETQ. The CDR3 consists of 15 residues. The CDR3 DNA is TGCGCCAGCGGTCTTGGGACAGGGGTGGGCTACGAGCAGTACTTC. It specifies CASGLGTGVGYEQYF.

The chain recombines TRBV9 with TRBJ2-1; a possible D gene is TRBD2 (6 bases). V was cut by 0 bases and J by 9 bases, with 16 bases left in between. The germline gives CDR1 SGDLS, CDR2 YYNGEE. The length of the CDR3 is 15 residues. The CDR3 loop reads CASSVEEGIVGEQFF. CDR3 DNA sequence: TGTGCCAGCAGCGTAGAGGAGGGGATTGTGGGTGAGCAGTTCTTC.

This chain joins TRBV29-1 and TRBJ2-7, with D possibly being TRBD1 (6 bases). V was trimmed by 0 bases and J by 7 bases, leaving 10 bases between them. The V gene's germline CDR1 is SQVTM and CDR2 ANQGSEA. The length of the CDR3 is 12 residues. CDR3 coding DNA: TGCAGCGTTGAAGAGGCAGGGGAAGAGCAGTACTTC. Protein: CSVEEAGEEQYF.